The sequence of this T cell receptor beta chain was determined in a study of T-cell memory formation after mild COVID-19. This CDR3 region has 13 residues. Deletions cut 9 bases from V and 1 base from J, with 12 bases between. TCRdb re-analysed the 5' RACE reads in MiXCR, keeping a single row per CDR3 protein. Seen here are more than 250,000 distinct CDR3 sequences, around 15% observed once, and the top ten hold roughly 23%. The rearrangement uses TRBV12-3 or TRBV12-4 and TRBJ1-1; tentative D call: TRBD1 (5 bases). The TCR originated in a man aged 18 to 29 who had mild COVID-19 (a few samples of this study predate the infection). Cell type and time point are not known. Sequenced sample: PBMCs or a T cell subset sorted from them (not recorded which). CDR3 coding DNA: TGTGCCAGTACAGGCAGGCGGAACACTGAAGCTTTCTTT. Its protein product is CASTGRRNTEAFF.